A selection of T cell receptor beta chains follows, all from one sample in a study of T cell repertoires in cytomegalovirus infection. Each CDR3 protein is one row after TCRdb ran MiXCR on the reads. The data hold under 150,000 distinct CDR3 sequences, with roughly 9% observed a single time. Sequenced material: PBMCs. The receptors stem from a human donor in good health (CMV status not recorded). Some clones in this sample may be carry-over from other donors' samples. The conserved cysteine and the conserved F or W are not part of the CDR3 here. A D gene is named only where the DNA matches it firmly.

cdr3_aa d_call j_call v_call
ASSLVRGGNTIY NA TRBJ1-3 TRBV7-2
ASSPGYGGEQY NA TRBJ2-7 TRBV27
ASSRPRTSGDQETQY TRBD2 TRBJ2-5 TRBV6-6
ATSRGEGNSLGYT NA TRBJ1-2 TRBV15
ASSVGVYNEQF NA TRBJ2-1 TRBV27
ASSPGTGELYEQY TRBD1 TRBJ2-7 TRBV2
ASNVHTEAF NA TRBJ1-1 TRBV28
ASSLGAQGAKNEQY TRBD1 TRBJ2-7 TRBV5-1
ASSFRRETQY NA TRBJ2-5 TRBV5-4
ASSYARGGGADDTEAF TRBD1 TRBJ1-1 TRBV6-6
ASSPDRDRTDTQY NA TRBJ2-3 TRBV2
ASSQALGDNEQF NA TRBJ2-1 TRBV4-2
SARFGQGGNYGYT TRBD1 TRBJ1-2 TRBV20-1
ASSHPGLAGGPDEQY TRBD2 TRBJ2-7 TRBV7-2
ASRPTGFMNTEAF NA TRBJ1-1 TRBV2
ASSVARQGGYGYT NA TRBJ1-2 TRBV2
ATSRAIFYEQY NA TRBJ2-7 TRBV15